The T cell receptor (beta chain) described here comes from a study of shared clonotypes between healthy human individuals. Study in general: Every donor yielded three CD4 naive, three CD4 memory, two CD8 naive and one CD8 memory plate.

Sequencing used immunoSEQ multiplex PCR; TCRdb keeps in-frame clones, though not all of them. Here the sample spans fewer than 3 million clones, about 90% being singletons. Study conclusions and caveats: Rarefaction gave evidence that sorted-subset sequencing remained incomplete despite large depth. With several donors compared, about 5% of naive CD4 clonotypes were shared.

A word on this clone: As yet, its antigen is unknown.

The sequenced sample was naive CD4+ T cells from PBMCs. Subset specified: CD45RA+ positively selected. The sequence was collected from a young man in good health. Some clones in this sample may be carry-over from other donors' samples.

The CDR3 DNA reads as TGCGCCAGCAGCCCTAGGGGATTAGGTATCCCGCTGCAAGAGACCCAGTACTTC. This encodes CASSPRGLGIPLQETQYF. The chain employs TRBV5-1 and TRBJ2-5; D perhaps matches TRBD1 (5 bases). Trimming cost V 4 bases and J 2 bases, with 24 bases left between them. Germline-derived CDR1 and CDR2 are SGHRS and YFSETQ. CDR3 size: 18 residues.